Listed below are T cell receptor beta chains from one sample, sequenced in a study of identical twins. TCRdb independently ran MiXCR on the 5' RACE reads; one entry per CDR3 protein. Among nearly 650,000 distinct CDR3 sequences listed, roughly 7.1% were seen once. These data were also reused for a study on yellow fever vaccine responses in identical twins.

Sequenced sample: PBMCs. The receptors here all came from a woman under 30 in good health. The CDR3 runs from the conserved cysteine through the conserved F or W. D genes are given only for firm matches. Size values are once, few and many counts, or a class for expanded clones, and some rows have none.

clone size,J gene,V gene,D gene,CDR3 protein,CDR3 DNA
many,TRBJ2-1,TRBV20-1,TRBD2,CSASRLAGVTYNEQFF,TGCAGTGCTAGTAGACTAGCGGGAGTGACCTACAATGAGCAGTTCTTC
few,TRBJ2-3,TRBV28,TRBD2,CASSYPLRLAVSTDTQYF,TGTGCCAGCAGTTACCCCCTCAGACTAGCAGTAAGCACAGATACGCAGTATTTT
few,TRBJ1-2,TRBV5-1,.,CASSTSSYGYTF,TGCGCCAGCAGCACTTCGAGCTATGGCTACACCTTC
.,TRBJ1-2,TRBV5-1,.,CASSGGRPFDGYTF,TGCGCCAGCAGCGGGGGACGTCCCTTCGATGGCTACACCTTC
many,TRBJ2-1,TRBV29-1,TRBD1,CSVPGTGLNEQFF,TGCAGCGTCCCCGGGACAGGGCTCAATGAGCAGTTCTTC
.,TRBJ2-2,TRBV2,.,CASGQPGELFF,TGTGCCAGCGGTCAACCCGGGGAGCTGTTTTTT
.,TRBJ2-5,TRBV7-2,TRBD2,CASSLSTSGGQETQYF,TGTGCCAGCAGCTTGAGTACTAGCGGGGGCCAAGAGACCCAGTACTTC
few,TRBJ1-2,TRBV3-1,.,CASSQDLQEDYGYTF,TGTGCCAGCAGCCAAGATCTCCAGGAGGACTATGGCTACACCTTC
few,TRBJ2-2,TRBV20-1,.,CSAPGHGELFF,TGCAGTGCCCCAGGGCACGGGGAGCTGTTTTTT
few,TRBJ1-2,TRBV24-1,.,CATSPPSVGFYGYTF,TGTGCCACCAGTCCCCCATCGGTAGGGTTCTATGGCTACACCTTC
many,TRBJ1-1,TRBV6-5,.,CASSYSSLGTEAFF,TGTGCCAGCAGTTACTCGAGTTTAGGTACTGAAGCTTTCTTT